This T cell receptor (beta chain) came from a study of cytomegalovirus exposure and HLA in healthy donors. PCR employed 60 Vbeta and 13 Jbeta primers. This table comes from immunoSEQ multiplex PCR, and its TCRdb copy is limited to in-frame clones, with some not included. The repertoire holds approximately 160,000 clones, with over 75% as singletons. Overall study findings and caveats: For presence/absence analyses, sequencing depth was assumed to be roughly uniform across donors.

In regard to this clone: Its antigen is unidentified.

CDR3 length: 16 residues. Germline V gene lookup returns CDR1 SGDLS and CDR2 YYNGEE. The junction had 13 bases not matched to a gene; V was cut back by 3 bases and J by 5 bases. The sequence was obtained from a man between 25 and 39 years old in good health and CMV-seropositive. V and J are TRBV9 and TRBJ2-5, with 7 bases identical to TRBD2. The sequencing sample was made of PBMCs. In DNA, the CDR3 is TGTGCCAGCAGCGGCGGGGGAGCGGTGGTGGGGGAGACCCAGTACTTC. It is translated as CASSGGGAVVGETQYF.